This T cell receptor (beta chain) was obtained from a study of blood T cell repertoires in COVID-19. Two consecutive negative NP/OP PCR tests, clearance, or resolved symptoms defined Cohort 3 recovery. Looked up from germline, CDR1 is SGHTA and CDR2 is FQGNSA. The CDR3 runs 13 residues. Deletions cut 1 base from V and 4 bases from J, with 6 bases between. TCRdb's table, derived via immunoSEQ multiplex PCR, lists solely in-frame clones and lacks some. The sample consists of approximately 220,000 clones, roughly 84% of them appearing once. Sequenced input: PBMCs or T cells enriched from blood (not recorded which). This receptor was obtained from a woman aged 35 to 49 who had recovered from COVID-19. The chain has TRBV7-2 and TRBJ2-3; no clear D. The CDR3 here is CASSLGPADTQYF. CDR3 in DNA: TGTGCCAGCAGCTTAGGTCCCGCAGATACGCAGTATTTT.